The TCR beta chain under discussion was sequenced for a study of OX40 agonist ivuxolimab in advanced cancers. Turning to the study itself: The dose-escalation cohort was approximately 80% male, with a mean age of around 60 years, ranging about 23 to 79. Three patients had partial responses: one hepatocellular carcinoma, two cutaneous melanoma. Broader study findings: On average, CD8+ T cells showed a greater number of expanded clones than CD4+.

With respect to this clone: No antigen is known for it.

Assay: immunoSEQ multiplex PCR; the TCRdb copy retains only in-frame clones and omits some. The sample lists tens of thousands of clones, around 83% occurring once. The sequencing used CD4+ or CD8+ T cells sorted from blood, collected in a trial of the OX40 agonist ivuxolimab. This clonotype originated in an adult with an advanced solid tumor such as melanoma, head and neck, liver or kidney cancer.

CDR3 in DNA: TGTGCCATCAGCTGGACAGTTAACTATGGCTACACCTTC. Protein product: CAISWTVNYGYTF. The gene calls are TRBV10-3 and TRBJ1-2; perhaps TRBD1 as D (6 bases). The CDR3 sequence is 13 residues long. Trimming removed 6 bases at V and 1 base at J, with 9 bases between. Germline V gives CDR1 ENHRY, CDR2 SYGVKD.